The sequence of this T cell receptor (beta chain) was determined in a study of T cell repertoires in cytomegalovirus infection. Background on the study: From public TCR beta signatures came an indication of both CMV infection and matching HLA type. Findings and limits, study-wide: HLA-C-restricted TCR beta clonotypes specific for CMV led the ex vivo response. Adding up the frequency of public TCR beta families identified people who carried CMV plus the relevant HLA.

Worth noting for this clonotype: Its antigen is unidentified.

TCRdb itself ran the reads through MiXCR, one entry per CDR3 protein. The data hold hundreds of thousands of distinct CDR3 sequences, with roughly a third observed a single time. Germline trimming cut 0 bases from V and 5 bases from J; bases unmatched to any gene: 7. The germline gives CDR1 MNHEY, CDR2 SVGAGI. The CDR3 has 15 residues. The input for sequencing was cultured PBMCs, taken from culture after CMV antigen stimulation. This receptor was identified in a human donor in good health (CMV status not recorded). Some clones in this sample may be carry-over from other donors' samples. V is TRBV6-5 and J is TRBJ2-7, with 7 bases fitting TRBD1. The CDR3 bases are TGTGCCAGCAGTTACTCTATCACAGGGGACGACGAGCAGTACTTC. Translated, it gives CASSYSITGDDEQYF.